The 18 T cell receptor beta chains listed next were all sequenced from one sample in a study of blood T cell repertoires in COVID-19. Using immunoSEQ multiplex PCR, the repertoire was profiled, and TCRdb retains in-frame clones only, with some absent. The sample includes around 310,000 clones, almost 90% of them seen just once. The sample was peripheral blood. Receptors were obtained from a woman in her 40s with COVID-19, enrolled during active disease.

The chain joins TRBV5-4 to TRBJ2-5; possible D gene TRBD1, 6 bases. The V and J ends lost 2 bases and 5 bases respectively, with 19 bases between them. CDR1 SGHNT and CDR2 YYREEE come from the germline V gene (reference sequence). This CDR3 has 16 amino acids. The CDR3 DNA sequence: TGTGCCAGCAGCTTTAACACGGCAGGGGCTGGGGAGACCCAGTACTTC. Its protein product is CASSFNTAGAGETQYF.

This rearrangement joins TRBV7-8 to TRBJ2-2; 15 bases map to TRBD2. The junction had 10 bases not matched to a gene; V was cut back by 5 bases and J by 6 bases. The CDR3 is made up of 18 amino acids. Germline V lookup: CDR1 SGHVS, CDR2 FQNEAQ. This chain's CDR3 is CASSTGLAGGPFAGELFF. Written as DNA, the CDR3 is TGTGCCAGCAGCACAGGACTAGCGGGAGGGCCGTTCGCCGGGGAGCTGTTTTTT.

This rearrangement joins TRBV27 to TRBJ2-7, with 8 bases identical to TRBD2. CDR1 is MNHEY, CDR2 SMNVEV, per germline (reference sequence). J gave up 1 base and V 5 bases, and 4 bases lay outside the gene matches. The CDR3 extends over 14 amino acids. For the CDR3, the DNA is TGTGCCAGCAGTAGGGGACTAGGTTCCTACGAGCAGTACTTC. It translates to CASSRGLGSYEQYF.

The J gene is TRBJ2-2, the V gene TRBV5-4, with a tentative D call TRBD2 (6 bases). From germline, CDR1 is SGHNT and CDR2 YYREEE (reference sequence). The CDR3 loop spans 14 amino acids. Trimming took off 2 bases at V and 5 bases at J, with 10 bases between the two ends. CDR3 nucleotide sequence: TGTGCCAGCAGCTTAAAGGGAGGTACCGGGGAGCTGTTTTTT. Translating it yields CASSLKGGTGELFF. The whole variable domain, filled in from reference TRBV5-4 and TRBJ2-2, reads ETGVTQSPTHLIKTRGQQVTLRCSSQSGHNTVSWYQQALGQGPQFIFQYYREEENGRGNFPPRFSGLQFPNYSSELNVNALELDDSALYLCASSLKGGTGELFFGEGSRLTVL.

The chain recombines TRBV30 with TRBJ1-6; D gene unclear. The CDR3 runs to 12 residues. V was trimmed by 0 bases and J by 10 bases, leaving 7 bases between them. CDR1 is GTSNPN and CDR2 is SVGIG in the germline V gene (reference sequence). The chain's CDR3 is CAWSVWASPLHF. The CDR3 DNA follows: TGTGCCTGGAGTGTTTGGGCCTCACCCCTCCACTTT.

This chain joins TRBV29-1 and TRBJ2-1, with 14 bases fitting TRBD2. After removal of 4 bases from V and 2 bases from J, the junction contained 10 bases not matched to a gene. The CDR3 is 18 amino acids. The V gene's germline CDR1 is SQVTM and CDR2 ANQGSEA. The CDR3 region is CSVVPGLAGVPPYNEQFF. The CDR3 bases are TGCAGCGTTGTCCCGGGACTAGCGGGAGTTCCCCCCTACAATGAGCAGTTCTTC.

The V gene is TRBV29-1, the J gene TRBJ2-5; 7 bases fit TRBD2. The length of the CDR3 is 15 residues. Germline lookup yields CDR1 SQVTM and CDR2 ANQGSEA. J lost 4 bases, V lost 1 base, and 9 bases had no gene match. The CDR3 region is CSVEVGAGLGETQYF. CDR3 nucleotides: TGCAGCGTTGAAGTCGGAGCGGGGCTGGGAGAGACCCAGTACTTC.

This rearrangement joins TRBV6-4 to TRBJ2-3; possibly TRBD2 for D (5 bases). The CDR3 has 13 amino acids. Germline CDR1 MRHNA, CDR2 SNTAGT. With 6 bases removed from V and 2 bases from J, the gap between germline ends came to 9 bases. The CDR3 DNA sequence: TGTGCCAGCAGCCTGGACTTCACAGATACGCAGTATTTT. Translation: CASSLDFTDTQYF.

The chain carries TRBV7-9 and TRBJ1-4; possible D gene TRBD1, 5 bases. V was clipped by 5 bases and J by 4 bases, with 17 bases between them. This CDR3 is 16 amino acids long. Germline values: CDR1 SEHNR, CDR2 FQNEAQ (reference sequence). Written as DNA, the CDR3 is TGTGCCAGCAGCCCACCGACAGTTCAAATTAATGAAAAACTGTTTTTT. Its translation is CASSPPTVQINEKLFF.

The genes are TRBV27 and TRBJ2-5, with D possibly being TRBD1 (6 bases). V was shortened by 6 bases and J by 3 bases, with 11 bases between the two germline ends. The germline CDR1 and CDR2 sequences are MNHEY and SMNVEV (reference sequence). This CDR3 spans 13 amino acids. The CDR3 DNA reads as TGTGCCAGCAGCCGAAACAGGGAAGAGACCCAGTACTTC. Translated: CASSRNREETQYF.

J is TRBJ1-1 and V is TRBV5-1; D call uncertain. Germline V gene sequence: CDR1 SGHRS, CDR2 YFSETQ. Trimming stripped 6 bases from V and 0 bases from J, with 15 bases between. The CDR3 loop spans 15 amino acids. This CDR3 reads CASTLTNRMNTEAFF. CDR3 DNA: TGCGCCAGCACCCTGACTAACCGCATGAACACTGAAGCTTTCTTT. Complete variable domain (other parts from reference TRBV5-1 and TRBJ1-1): KAGVTQTPRYLIKTRGQQVTLSCSPISGHRSVSWYQQTPGQGLQFLFEYFSETQRNKGNFPGRFSGRQFSNSRSEMNVSTLELGDSALYLCASTLTNRMNTEAFFGQGTRLTVV.

The CDR3 DNA sequence: TGCAGTGCTAGTGCACTAGCGGCATACGAGCAGTACTTC. It codes for CSASALAAYEQYF. The chain links TRBV20-1 to TRBJ2-7, with 8 positions matching TRBD2. Losses at the gene ends were 3 bases for V and 4 bases for J; bases not matched to a gene: 5. The germline V gene has CDR1 DFQATT and CDR2 SNEGSKA (reference sequence). This CDR3 comprises 13 residues.

V is TRBV6-1 and J is TRBJ1-1; D may be TRBD1 (5 bases). CDR1 and CDR2 from the germline V gene are MNHNS and SASEGT. The CDR3 has 13 residues. The germline V and J ends were trimmed by 3 bases and 6 bases, with 11 bases remaining between them. CDR3 residues: CASSEGRVPEAFF. The CDR3 region has the DNA TGTGCCAGCAGTGAGGGCAGGGTACCTGAAGCTTTCTTT.

Turning to this clone: The sample carries other DNA sequences with the same CDR3. The CDR3 DNA follows: TGCAGCGTTTCTTCCTCTGGGGCCAACGTCCTGACTTTC. As protein: CSVSSSGANVLTF. The rearrangement joins TRBV29-1 to TRBJ2-6; D ambiguous. Between the trimmed V and J ends, which lost 5 bases and 0 bases, there was a span of 5 bases. The germline V gene encodes CDR1 SQVTM and CDR2 ANQGSEA. The CDR3 covers 13 residues.

This clone was seen a single time. The chain is built from TRBV5-1 and TRBJ1-1; 9 positions agree with TRBD1. The CDR3 extends over 15 amino acids. Germline CDR1 and CDR2: SGHRS and YFSETQ. V gave up 4 bases and J gave up 0 bases; unmatched junction bases: 4. In DNA, the CDR3 is TGCGCCAGCAGCCATGGACAGGGGTTGAACACTGAAGCTTTCTTT. Protein product: CASSHGQGLNTEAFF.

The chain employs TRBV24-1 and TRBJ2-3; D is unresolved. Germline CDR1 is KGHDR and CDR2 is SFDVKD. The CDR3 spans 14 residues. The V and J ends lost 5 bases and 3 bases respectively, with 11 bases between them. DNA for the CDR3: TGTGCCACCAGTGCCATTGGCGGAACAGATACGCAGTATTTT. It codes for CATSAIGGTDTQYF.

The chain links TRBV5-1 to TRBJ1-4; unclear D gene. Germline V CDR1 and CDR2: SGHRS, YFSETQ. The CDR3 sequence is 15 residues long. The V gene lost 4 bases and the J gene lost 8 bases, with 18 bases spanning the gap. CDR3 amino acids: CASSALAGSGEKLFF. CDR3 in DNA: TGCGCCAGCAGCGCCCTTGCGGGGTCGGGCGAAAAACTGTTTTTT.

This clone turned up a few times. The V gene is TRBV7-9, the J gene TRBJ1-2; D is uncertain. CDR3 size: 15 residues. Deletions cut 3 bases from V and 5 bases from J, with 16 bases between. The germline gives CDR1 SEHNR, CDR2 FQNEAQ (reference sequence). The CDR3 protein is CASSFPLRGFYGYTF. The DNA of the CDR3 is TGTGCCAGCAGCTTCCCCCTCAGAGGCTTTTATGGCTACACCTTC. Full variable domain (rest looked up from reference TRBV7-9 and TRBJ1-2): DTGVSQNPRHKITKRGQNVTFRCDPISEHNRLYWYRQTLGQGPEFLTYFQNEAQLEKSRLLSDRFSAERPKGSFSTLEIQRTEQGDSAMYLCASSFPLRGFYGYTFGSGTRLTVV.